A selection of T cell receptor beta chains follows, all from one sample in a study of T cell responses to AZD1222 COVID-19 vaccine. Only in-frame clones appear in the TCRdb table, and some are missing; sequencing was by immunoSEQ multiplex PCR. The table shows about 120,000 clones, with around 88% occurring only once. Material: peripheral blood, obtained 28 days after the second AZD1222 dose. The origin of the receptors is an adult who received the AZD1222 COVID-19 vaccine. Each CDR3 is given with its conserved first and last residue. The D gene is left open where the match is weak. The size field is filled for only some rows; it gives once, few, many or a size class.

cdr3_nt	cdr3_aa	d_call	clone_size	cdr3_length	v_call	j_call
TGTGCCAGCAGTTTGGGGCGGGGCAGGGGTGATTCCCAGCATTTT	CASSLGRGRGDSQHF	NA	NA	15	TRBV28	TRBJ1-5
TGTGCCAGCAGTTTAGGGACCTTTAACTATGGCTACACCTTC	CASSLGTFNYGYTF	NA	NA	14	TRBV28	TRBJ1-2
TGTGCCAGCAGCTTAAGTAGGACCCCGAACACCGGGGAGCTGTTTTTT	CASSLSRTPNTGELFF	NA	NA	16	TRBV7-9	TRBJ2-2
TGCGCCAGCAGCCCCGAACAGGGGCGGTCCTACAATGAGCAGTTCTTC	CASSPEQGRSYNEQFF	TRBD1	NA	16	TRBV5-1	TRBJ2-1
TGCGCCAGCAGTAATCCAGGGAAGGACGAGCAGTACTTC	CASSNPGKDEQYF	NA	NA	13	TRBV5-1	TRBJ2-7
TGTGCCAGCTCGATTTCCAACTCTGGAAACACCATATATTTT	CASSISNSGNTIYF	NA	NA	14	TRBV6-5	TRBJ1-3
TGTGCCAGCACCGCAGACACTGGAAACACCATATATTTT	CASTADTGNTIYF	NA	once	13	TRBV6-6	TRBJ1-3
TGTGCCAGCAGCCAGGGGACTCCCGGGCTCTACGAGCAGTACTTC	CASSQGTPGLYEQYF	NA	NA	15	TRBV7-3	TRBJ2-7
TGCAGCGTTGAAGATTCCGGGGGCAAGGAGTTCTTC	CSVEDSGGKEFF	NA	NA	12	TRBV29-1	TRBJ2-1
TGTGCCAGCTCACCGGTCGGACAGGGGAGGCCTCATGATACGCAGTATTTT	CASSPVGQGRPHDTQYF	TRBD1	NA	17	TRBV18	TRBJ2-3
TGTGCCAGCAGCTTAAGCTCCAGGGCCACCGGGGAGCTGTTTTTT	CASSLSSRATGELFF	NA	NA	15	TRBV7-3	TRBJ2-2
TGTGCCAGCAGTTTGCGCAGGGAAGGGGAGACCCAGTACTTC	CASSLRREGETQYF	NA	once	14	TRBV2	TRBJ2-5
TGTGCCAGCAGTTTATATTCGGGTGGAGAGGTGAACACTGAAGCTTTCTTT	CASSLYSGGEVNTEAFF	NA	NA	17	TRBV28	TRBJ1-1
TGTGCCAGCAGCTTGGCCCCTGCGGTCGGTGGCTACACCTTC	CASSLAPAVGGYTF	NA	once	14	TRBV5-4	TRBJ1-2
TGTGCCAGTAGTCCCGACGGCTACTACGAGCAGTACTTC	CASSPDGYYEQYF	NA	NA	13	TRBV19	TRBJ2-7
TGTGCCAGCAGCCAACCCCTGACAGGGAACACTGAAGCTTTCTTT	CASSQPLTGNTEAFF	NA	NA	15	TRBV11-1	TRBJ1-1
TGTGCCAGTAGAATTACAGAGAACACTGAAGCTTTCTTT	CASRITENTEAFF	NA	NA	13	TRBV19	TRBJ1-1
TGCGCCAGCAGCTTGGCAGTTTTGAGCTCCTACGAGCAGTACTTC	CASSLAVLSSYEQYF	NA	NA	15	TRBV5-1	TRBJ2-7
TGTGCCAGCAGCCAAGGGCAGGGTGGGTCCTACGAGCAGTACTTC	CASSQGQGGSYEQYF	NA	NA	15	TRBV4-2	TRBJ2-7
TGTGCCAGCTCACCTGGGGAGAACACTGAAGCTTTCTTT	CASSPGENTEAFF	NA	NA	13	TRBV18	TRBJ1-1
TGTGCCAGCAGCTTAGTTTCGGCAGGGCAAGAGACCCAGTACTTC	CASSLVSAGQETQYF	NA	NA	15	TRBV7-9	TRBJ2-5
TGTGCCAGCAGTTTCAGCGACTATGGCTACACCTTC	CASSFSDYGYTF	NA	NA	12	TRBV28	TRBJ1-2
TGTGCCAGTAGTATTGGTAGGGACAAGATCAATGAGCAGTTCTTC	CASSIGRDKINEQFF	NA	NA	15	TRBV19	TRBJ2-1
TGTGCCAGCAGTTACTCGAGACAGGCCCTTAACTATGGCTACACCTTC	CASSYSRQALNYGYTF	NA	NA	16	TRBV6-5	TRBJ1-2
TGTGCCAGTAGTACCGGGACAGGGCAGGGTGGGGCCAACGTCCTGACTTTC	CASSTGTGQGGANVLTF	TRBD1	NA	17	TRBV19	TRBJ2-6
TGTGCCAGCAGCCAAAGGTTAGGGCAGGGTAACTACGAGCAGTACTTC	CASSQRLGQGNYEQYF	NA	NA	16	TRBV3-1/TRBV3-2	TRBJ2-7
TGTGCCAGTAGTATAGGAGCCGGACTAGCGGCATGGGGTGAGCAGTTCTTC	CASSIGAGLAAWGEQFF	TRBD2	once	17	TRBV19	TRBJ2-1
TGTGCCAGCTCACCAGATACAGGGACCGGTCAGCCCCAGCATTTT	CASSPDTGTGQPQHF	NA	few	15	TRBV18	TRBJ1-5
TGCGCCAGCAGTCATTTGGGGGGAAATCAGCCCCAGCATTTT	CASSHLGGNQPQHF	NA	once	14	TRBV23-1	TRBJ1-5
TGTGCCATCAGTGAGGGACAGATGAACACTGAAGCTTTCTTT	CAISEGQMNTEAFF	NA	NA	14	TRBV10-3	TRBJ1-1
TGTGCCAGTAGTATAGGATCGGGACTTCCTGGCCATGAGCAGTTCTTC	CASSIGSGLPGHEQFF	NA	NA	16	TRBV19	TRBJ2-1
TGTGCCAGCACACTAAACTTAGCAGCTCGCGAGCAGTACTTC	CASTLNLAAREQYF	NA	once	14	TRBV2	TRBJ2-7
TGTGCCAGCAGTGACGACAGGGTGAACACTGAAGCTTTCTTT	CASSDDRVNTEAFF	TRBD1	NA	14	TRBV2	TRBJ1-1
TGTGCCAGCAGCGTAGATCCGGGGGCCTTTGGAAACACCATATATTTT	CASSVDPGAFGNTIYF	NA	few	16	TRBV9	TRBJ1-3
TGCGCCAGCAGCTTATCAGGGGGCCCCCCATCCGAGCAGTACTTC	CASSLSGGPPSEQYF	TRBD1	NA	15	TRBV5-1	TRBJ2-7
TGTGCCAGCAGCCCTCGCAGTCCTCATATGAACACTGAAGCTTTCTTT	CASSPRSPHMNTEAFF	NA	NA	16	TRBV14	TRBJ1-1
TGTGCCAGCAGTTCTCCCCAGACGGCTGAAGCTTTCTTT	CASSSPQTAEAFF	NA	NA	13	TRBV6-2/TRBV6-3	TRBJ1-1
TGTGCCAGCAGCTCCAGACTAGCGGGGGGGGATGAGCAGTTCTTC	CASSSRLAGGDEQFF	TRBD2	NA	15	TRBV7-2	TRBJ2-1
TGTGCCAGCACCCTCCCGGACGCAGGGGACACCGGGGAGCTGTTTTTT	CASTLPDAGDTGELFF	NA	NA	16	TRBV9	TRBJ2-2
TGTGCCAGCAGCCCGGTCGGCAGGGATCAGCCCCAGCATTTT	CASSPVGRDQPQHF	NA	NA	14	TRBV2	TRBJ1-5
TGCGCCAGCAGCCAAGAGGTAGTAGGGGGGATGGTTGAAAAACTGTTTTTT	CASSQEVVGGMVEKLFF	NA	NA	17	TRBV4-3	TRBJ1-4
TGTGCCAGCAGTTACCAAACAGGGGTTGGTAACACTGAAGCTTTCTTT	CASSYQTGVGNTEAFF	TRBD1	NA	16	TRBV6-2/TRBV6-3	TRBJ1-1
TGTGCCAGCAGTCGGACAGGGACCTACGAGCAGTACTTC	CASSRTGTYEQYF	TRBD1	NA	13	TRBV28	TRBJ2-7
TGTGCCAGCAGCAATCGGGGGAACCAAGAGACCCAGTACTTC	CASSNRGNQETQYF	NA	NA	14	TRBV5-4	TRBJ2-5
TGTGCCAGCAGTCCAACCGGGACAGGGGGCCACGAGCAGTACTTC	CASSPTGTGGHEQYF	TRBD1	once	15	TRBV27	TRBJ2-7
TGTGCCAGCAGCTCCGAGGCGGGGACTAGCTCTGACAATGAGCAGTTCTTC	CASSSEAGTSSDNEQFF	TRBD2	once	17	TRBV7-3	TRBJ2-1
TGTGCCAGCAGCTTGGCCCCTAGCGGGGGAATCGAGACCCAGTACTTC	CASSLAPSGGIETQYF	TRBD2	NA	16	TRBV7-2	TRBJ2-5